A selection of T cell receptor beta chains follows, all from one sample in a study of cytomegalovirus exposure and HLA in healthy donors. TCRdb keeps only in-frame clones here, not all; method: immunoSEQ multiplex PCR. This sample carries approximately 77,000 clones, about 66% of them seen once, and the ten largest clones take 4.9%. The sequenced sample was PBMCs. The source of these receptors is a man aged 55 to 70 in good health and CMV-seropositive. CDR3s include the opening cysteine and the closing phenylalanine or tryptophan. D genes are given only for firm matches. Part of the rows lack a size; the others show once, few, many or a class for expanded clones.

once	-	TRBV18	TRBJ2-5	CASSPGVEAQYF	TGTGCCAGCTCACCGGGAGTAGAGGCCCAGTACTTC
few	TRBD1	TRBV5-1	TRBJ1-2	CASSQDRDGYTF	TGCGCCAGCAGCCAGGACAGGGATGGCTACACCTTC
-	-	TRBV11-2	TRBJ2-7	CASSLRSYEQYF	TGTGCCAGCAGCTTAAGATCCTACGAGCAGTACTTC
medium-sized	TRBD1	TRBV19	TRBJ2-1	CASSTGDRGLYEQFF	TGTGCCAGTAGTACTGGGGACAGGGGGCTCTACGAGCAGTTCTTC
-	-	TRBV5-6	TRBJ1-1	CASSLGGRNTEAFF	TGTGCCAGCAGCTTGGGTGGCAGGAACACTGAAGCTTTCTTT
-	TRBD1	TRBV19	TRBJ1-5	CASSGQGNSNQPQHF	TGTGCCAGTTCCGGACAGGGGAATAGCAATCAGCCCCAGCATTTT
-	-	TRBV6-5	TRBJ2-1	CASSYSGVESNEQFF	TGTGCCAGCAGTTACTCCGGGGTAGAAAGCAATGAGCAGTTCTTC
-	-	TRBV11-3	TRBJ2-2	CASSLDGHPGELFF	TGTGCCAGCAGCTTAGATGGACACCCCGGGGAGCTGTTTTTT
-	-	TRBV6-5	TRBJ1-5	CASSYREYGQPQHF	TGTGCCAGCAGTTACAGGGAGTACGGTCAGCCCCAGCATTTT
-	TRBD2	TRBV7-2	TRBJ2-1	CASMAGGAYNEQFF	TGTGCCAGTATGGCGGGGGGGGCGTACAATGAGCAGTTCTTC
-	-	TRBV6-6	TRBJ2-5	CASSPGQSQETQYF	TGTGCCAGCAGTCCCGGACAGTCCCAAGAGACCCAGTACTTC
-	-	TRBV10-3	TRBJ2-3	CAIGPGVDTQYF	TGTGCCATCGGGCCAGGGGTGGATACGCAGTATTTT
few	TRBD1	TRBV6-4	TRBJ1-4	CASSDSGGQGGEKLFF	TGTGCCAGCAGTGACTCAGGCGGACAGGGTGGAGAAAAACTGTTTTTT
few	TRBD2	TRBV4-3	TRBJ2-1	CASSLRGGTYNEQFF	TGCGCCAGCAGCCTCCGGGGGGGCACCTACAATGAGCAGTTCTTC
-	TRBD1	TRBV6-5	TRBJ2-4	CASSMGQRNIQYF	TGTGCCAGCAGCATGGGACAGAGAAACATTCAGTACTTC
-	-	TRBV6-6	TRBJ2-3	CASSYSDFTDTQYF	TGTGCCAGCAGTTACTCGGACTTCACAGATACGCAGTATTTT
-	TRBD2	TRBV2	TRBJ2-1	CASNRRIGGGAGNEQFF	TGTGCCAGCAATAGGCGGATCGGCGGGGGGGCCGGTAATGAGCAGTTCTTC
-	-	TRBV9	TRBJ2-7	CASSVGQVFSYEQYF	TGTGCCAGCAGCGTAGGGCAGGTGTTCTCCTACGAGCAGTACTTC
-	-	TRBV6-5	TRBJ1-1	CASAVSGQMNTEAFF	TGTGCCAGCGCGGTTTCAGGGCAAATGAACACTGAAGCTTTCTTT
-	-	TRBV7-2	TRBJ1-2	CASSPTRNYGYTF	TGTGCCAGCAGCCCAACGCGTAACTATGGCTACACCTTC
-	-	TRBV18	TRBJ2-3	CASSPLRSGGLSTDTQYF	TGTGCCAGCTCACCTCTTCGCTCAGGGGGGCTGAGCACAGATACGCAGTATTTT
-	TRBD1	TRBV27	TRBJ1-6	CASSPRGTGLSPLHF	TGTGCCAGCAGTCCCCGCGGGACAGGGCTGTCACCCCTCCACTTT
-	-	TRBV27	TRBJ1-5	CASSMAAYQPQHF	TGTGCCAGCAGTATGGCAGCGTATCAGCCCCAGCATTTT
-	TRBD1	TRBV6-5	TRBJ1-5	CASRGQSNQPQHF	TGTGCCAGCAGGGGACAGAGCAATCAGCCCCAGCATTTT
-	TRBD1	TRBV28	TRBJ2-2	CASRLGQRGELFF	TGTGCCAGCAGGTTGGGACAGCGAGGGGAGCTGTTTTTT
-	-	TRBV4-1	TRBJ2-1	CASSQGVATIPLNEQFF	TGCGCCAGCAGCCAAGGGGTAGCAACCATACCCTTGAATGAGCAGTTCTTC
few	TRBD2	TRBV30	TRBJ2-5	CAWSPAGEETQYF	TGTGCCTGGAGCCCAGCGGGGGAGGAGACCCAGTACTTC
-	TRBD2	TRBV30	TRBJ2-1	CAWSVMVAGNLKQFF	TGTGCCTGGAGTGTAATGGTAGCGGGAAACTTGAAGCAGTTCTTC
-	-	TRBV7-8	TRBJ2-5	CASSLAGWGRETQYF	TGTGCCAGCAGCTTAGCCGGGTGGGGGCGAGAGACCCAGTACTTC
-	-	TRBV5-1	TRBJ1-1	CASRSRGGVTEAFF	TGCGCCAGCAGGTCCCGGGGAGGCGTCACTGAAGCTTTCTTT
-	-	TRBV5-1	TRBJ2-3	CASSLGLDLDTQYF	TGCGCCAGCAGCTTGGGACTAGATCTAGATACGCAGTATTTT
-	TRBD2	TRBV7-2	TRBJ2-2	CASSLVRGVNTGELFF	TGTGCCAGCAGCTTAGTCCGGGGGGTTAACACCGGGGAGCTGTTTTTT
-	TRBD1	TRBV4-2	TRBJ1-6	CASSAPGRGHNSPLHF	TGTGCCAGCAGCGCCCCGGGCAGGGGGCATAATTCACCCCTCCACTTT
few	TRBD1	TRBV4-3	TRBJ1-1	CASSQVYGTGEAFF	TGCGCCAGCAGCCAAGTGTATGGGACAGGAGAAGCTTTCTTT
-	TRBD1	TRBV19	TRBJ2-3	CASSGTATDTQYF	TGTGCCAGTAGTGGGACAGCCACAGATACGCAGTATTTT
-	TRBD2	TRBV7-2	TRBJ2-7	CASSLNSGGAYEQYF	TGTGCCAGCAGCTTAAATAGCGGGGGGGCCTACGAGCAGTACTTC
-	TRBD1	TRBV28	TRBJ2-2	CASSSGGNTGELFF	TGTGCCAGCAGTTCAGGGGGTAACACCGGGGAGCTGTTTTTT
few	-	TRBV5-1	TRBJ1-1	CASSFTGRNTEAFF	TGCGCCAGCAGCTTTACAGGGCGGAACACTGAAGCTTTCTTT
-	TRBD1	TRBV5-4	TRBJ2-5	CASSQYRGETQYF	TGTGCCAGCAGCCAATACAGGGGCGAGACCCAGTACTTC
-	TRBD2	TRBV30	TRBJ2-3	CAWSKSSGRSYRGDTQYF	TGTGCCTGGAGTAAATCAAGCGGGAGGTCTTATCGCGGAGATACGCAGTATTTT